The clone carrying this TCR beta chain was counted a single time. One end of the junction fails to match germline, which may point to a read error. This sample stems from a study of cytotoxic CD8 clonotypes in ibrutinib-treated CLL. Genomic DNA for TCR beta libraries, roughly 2.1 micrograms, came from cryopreserved PBMCs. This CDR3 is 15 amino acids long. Germline lookup yields CDR1 SGHNT and CDR2 YYREEE (reference sequence). Generated by immunoSEQ multiplex PCR, the TCRdb table keeps only in-frame clones and is missing some. The sample shows 110,000 to 150,000 clones, 70% to 80% of them seen only once.

V is TRBV5-4 and J is TRBJ2-7; 13 bases are a match to TRBD2. Material: PBMCs, obtained after 24 months of ibrutinib treatment. The TCR was taken from a human donor with chronic lymphocytic leukemia. DNA of the CDR3: TGTGCCAGCAGCCCCGGGACTAGCGGGGCCTACGCGCAGTACTTC. Protein product: CASSPGTSGAYAQYF.